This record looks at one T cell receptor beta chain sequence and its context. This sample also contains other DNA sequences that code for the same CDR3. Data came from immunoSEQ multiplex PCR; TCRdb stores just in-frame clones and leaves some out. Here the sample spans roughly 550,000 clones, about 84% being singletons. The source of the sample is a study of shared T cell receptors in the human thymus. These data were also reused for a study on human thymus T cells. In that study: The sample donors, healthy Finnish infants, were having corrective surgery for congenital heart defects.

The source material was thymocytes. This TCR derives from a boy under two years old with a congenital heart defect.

CDR3 bases: TGCAGTGCTAGAGATCCGTGCGAGCAGTACTTC. Translation gives CSARDPCEQYF. This sequence joins TRBV20-1 and TRBJ2-7; D is ambiguous. V dropped 0 bases and J dropped 6 bases, with 6 bases sitting between them. The germline gives CDR1 DFQATT, CDR2 SNEGSKA (reference sequence). This CDR3 region has 11 residues.